The text below deals with one T cell receptor beta chain. Seattle's enrolled individuals joined amid active infection and were then monitored longitudinally. Germline CDR1 reads LGHNA; CDR2 reads YNFKEQ. Trimming cost V 6 bases and J 6 bases; bases outside gene matches: 13. This CDR3 spans 16 amino acids. Methods used by the authors: Researchers report that nucleated cell counts were estimated from reference gene primer amplification. This table comes from immunoSEQ multiplex PCR, and its TCRdb copy is limited to in-frame clones, with some not included. V and J calls and clone size are given by that table; D and trimming were obtained from the DNA. The repertoire holds some 200,000 clones, with 94% as singletons. This sample was taken from a study of blood T cell repertoires in COVID-19. For the study at large: From T cells, B-cell-depleted T cells, or PBMCs came the material, which was cDNA or gDNA.

The clonotype was recovered from a man under 40 with COVID-19, enrolled during active disease. The gene calls are TRBV4-2 and TRBJ2-3; 9 nucleotides align to TRBD2. The sample comprised peripheral blood. The CDR3 sequence is CASRTTSGDSLDTQYF. In nucleotides, the CDR3 is TGTGCCAGCAGAACGACTAGCGGTGACTCCTTGGATACGCAGTATTTT.